A single sample gave rise to the 25 T cell receptor beta chains below, sequenced in a study of beta chain features in type 1 diabetes. General observations from the study: TCRB CDR3 length was moderately but significantly reduced in all four CD4+ subsets of Type 1 diabetes patients.

Expressed TCRB transcripts were sequenced because the isolated RNA had all been reverse transcribed beforehand. TCRdb's table, derived via immunoSEQ multiplex PCR, lists solely in-frame clones and lacks some. Here the sample spans about 160,000 clones, roughly 60% being singletons. No cognate antigen is known for these TCRs. The specimen sequenced was naive CD4+ T cells from blood. The receptors shown here come from a man aged 25 to 40 with type 1 diabetes.

The rearrangement links TRBV29-1 to TRBJ2-7; 10 bases agree with TRBD1. V dropped 1 base and J dropped 4; count of bases not matched to a gene: 7. The germline V gene encodes CDR1 SQVTM and CDR2 ANQGSEA. The CDR3 has 15 amino acids. This CDR3 is CSVEVWGTGVYEQYF. The CDR3 bases are TGCAGCGTTGAAGTCTGGGGGACAGGGGTGTACGAGCAGTACTTC.

The table lists this clone with a count of one. The CDR3 sequence is CASSRTGGANSPLHF. Here the CDR3 DNA reads TGCGCCAGCAGCCGGACAGGGGGCGCGAATTCACCCCTCCACTTT. The V and J genes are TRBV4-3 and TRBJ1-6, with 11 bases matching TRBD1. CDR3 length: 15 residues. Germline V gene lookup returns CDR1 LGHNA and CDR2 YSLEER. V shed 4 bases, J shed 7 bases, and the junction held 3 bases outside the gene matches.

This clone was seen a few times. The rearrangement links TRBV7-9 to TRBJ2-2; a possible D gene is TRBD1 (6 bases). Trimming took 9 bases from V and 1 from J, leaving 24 bases between them. The germline V gene encodes CDR1 SEHNR and CDR2 FQNEAQ (reference sequence). There are 18 residues in the CDR3. The CDR3: CARPLGHPRGVNTGELFF. CDR3 bases: TGTGCCAGACCGCTGGGACATCCAAGAGGGGTGAACACCGGGGAGCTGTTTTTT.

V usage is TRBV7-2 and J usage is TRBJ2-7; D is ambiguous. CDR1 SGHTA and CDR2 FQGNSA come from the germline V gene. This CDR3 region has 12 residues. Deletions cut 6 bases from V and 4 bases from J, with 10 bases between. The CDR3 nucleotides read TGTGCCAGCAGGCCCGTCGAATACGAGCAGTACTTC. This sequence encodes CASRPVEYEQYF.

CDR3 coding DNA: TGTGCCAGCAGTCCCACATTGGGCAGGGGGCTTTCCAACTCCTACGAGCAGTACTTC. Encoded protein: CASSPTLGRGLSNSYEQYF. The chain recombines TRBV28 with TRBJ2-7; the match to TRBD1 covers 8 bases. The length of the CDR3 is 19 residues. J lost 0 bases, V lost 5 bases, and 18 bases had no gene match. Germline assignment: CDR1 MDHEN and CDR2 SYDVKM.

This clone was observed a handful of times. The chain has TRBV29-1 and TRBJ2-1; TRBD2 matches at 8 bases. The CDR3 totals 14 residues. Germline lookup yields CDR1 SQVTM and CDR2 ANQGSEA. V lost 5 bases and J lost 2; bases outside the gene matches: 5. CDR3 in amino acids: CSVPSGGTYNEQFF. In DNA form, the CDR3 reads TGCAGCGTTCCCAGCGGGGGAACCTACAATGAGCAGTTCTTC.

The rearrangement joins TRBV25-1 to TRBJ2-7; D may match TRBD1 or TRBD2 (5 bases each). The CDR3 has 15 residues. V lost 1 base and J lost 4, with 14 bases in between. CDR1 and CDR2 from the germline V gene are MGHDK and SYGVNS. The CDR3 bases are TGTGCCAGCAGTGAATCGGAGGACATTACTTACGAGCAGTACTTC. Translating gives CASSESEDITYEQYF.

The chain has TRBV6-6 and TRBJ2-1; no firm D call. The V end lost 2 bases, the J end lost 5 bases, and 10 bases lay between the germline ends. This CDR3 contains 14 residues. The germline gives CDR1 MNHNY, CDR2 SVGAGI (reference sequence). CDR3 loop: CASSYQFTDNEQFF. DNA for the CDR3: TGTGCCAGCAGTTACCAGTTCACTGACAATGAGCAGTTCTTC.

The chain links TRBV7-9 to TRBJ1-1; the D is unclear. CDR1 and CDR2 (germline): SEHNR, FQNEAQ (reference sequence). The V end lost 3 bases, the J end lost 3 bases, and 14 bases lay between the germline ends. This CDR3 has 15 amino acids. In DNA form, the CDR3 reads TGTGCCAGCAGCTTTATAGTGGGCCGGGACACTGAAGCTTTCTTT. It encodes CASSFIVGRDTEAFF.

This clone was seen more than once but under ten times. This chain connects TRBV30 to TRBJ1-6; no clear D gene. The germline CDR1 and CDR2 sequences are GTSNPN and SVGIG (reference sequence). The CDR3 runs to 13 residues. V lost 0 bases, J lost 7 bases, and 7 bases lay in between. CDR3: CAWSVWVNSPLHF. CDR3 DNA sequence: TGTGCCTGGAGTGTATGGGTGAATTCACCCCTCCACTTT. The full variable domain, with the rest looked up from reference TRBV30 and TRBJ1-6, is SQTIHQWPATLVQPVGSPLSLECTVEGTSNPNLYWYRQAAGRGLQLLFYSVGIGQISSEVPQNLSASRPQDRQFILSSKKLLLSDSGFYLCAWSVWVNSPLHFGNGTRLTVT.

A few counts support this clone. The chain uses TRBV14 and TRBJ1-4; no clear D gene. V was trimmed by 1 base and J by 4 bases, leaving 10 bases between them. In germline, CDR1 is SGHDN, CDR2 FVKESK. The CDR3 contains 15 residues. CDR3 protein: CASSQAQGLNEKLFF. As DNA, the CDR3 is TGTGCCAGCAGCCAAGCCCAAGGCCTTAATGAAAAACTGTTTTTT.

The gene calls are TRBV29-1 and TRBJ1-2; perhaps TRBD1 as D (5 bases). Per the germline V gene, CDR1 is SQVTM and CDR2 is ANQGSEA. Trimming removed 5 bases at V and 4 bases at J, with 14 bases between. The CDR3 has 13 residues. The CDR3 bases are TGCAGCGTTTCGACAGAGACCCGCTATGGCTACACCTTC. It specifies CSVSTETRYGYTF.

The chain links TRBV15 to TRBJ2-1, with 12 bases that match TRBD2. Germline loops: CDR1 LNHNV, CDR2 YYDKDF (reference sequence). The CDR3 extends over 14 amino acids. Trimming removed 8 bases from V and 7 bases from J; junction bases left unmatched: 6. CDR3 sequence: CATSGLAGRNEQFF. The CDR3 nucleotides read TGTGCCACCTCAGGACTAGCGGGGAGGAATGAGCAGTTCTTC.

The chain joins TRBV5-1 to TRBJ1-6; 9 nucleotides match TRBD1. CDR1 and CDR2 from the germline V gene are SGHRS and YFSETQ. CDR3 size: 15 residues. J gave up 10 bases and V 0 bases, and 5 bases lay outside the gene matches. CDR3 in amino acids: CASSLGTGDYSPLHF. The CDR3 DNA sequence: TGCGCCAGCAGCTTGGGGACAGGGGACTACTCACCCCTCCACTTT. The full variable domain, its missing parts supplied by reference TRBV5-1 and TRBJ1-6, is KAGVTQTPRYLIKTRGQQVTLSCSPISGHRSVSWYQQTPGQGLQFLFEYFSETQRNKGNFPGRFSGRQFSNSRSEMNVSTLELGDSALYLCASSLGTGDYSPLHFGNGTRLTVT.

The chain joins TRBV30 to TRBJ2-1; D is unclear. The CDR3 consists of 12 residues. The germline V and J ends were trimmed by 2 bases and 6 bases, with 8 bases remaining between them. Germline CDR1 and CDR2: GTSNPN and SVGIG (reference sequence). Here the CDR3 reads CAWSKGPNEQFF. The CDR3 DNA is TGTGCCTGGAGTAAGGGTCCCAATGAGCAGTTCTTC.

This clone was seen a few times. The chain is built from TRBV30 and TRBJ1-2; 9 bases are a match to TRBD1. Trimming removed 8 bases from V and 4 bases from J; junction bases left unmatched: 8. CDR1 is GTSNPN and CDR2 is SVGIG in the germline V gene (reference sequence). There are 13 residues in the CDR3. The CDR3 region has the DNA TGTGCCCGGGCGGGACAGGGTGGCTATGGCTACACCTTC. Residues: CARAGQGGYGYTF.

The chain combines TRBV11-2 with TRBJ2-6; TRBD2 might be the D (6 bases). CDR3 length equals 15 residues. V lost 5 bases, J lost 0 bases, and 8 bases lay in between. The germline V gene has CDR1 SGHAT and CDR2 FQNNGV. The CDR3 protein is CASSHGSSGANVLTF. CDR3 DNA sequence: TGTGCCAGCAGCCACGGGAGCTCTGGGGCCAACGTCCTGACTTTC. The full variable domain, completed using reference TRBV11-2 and TRBJ2-6, is EAGVAQSPRYKIIEKRQSVAFWCNPISGHATLYWYQQILGQGPKLLIQFQNNGVVDDSQLPKDRFSAERLKGVDSTLKIQPAKLEDSAVYLCASSHGSSGANVLTFGAGSRLTVL.

The J gene is TRBJ2-5, the V gene TRBV5-1; D is uncertain. CDR1 is SGHRS, CDR2 YFSETQ, per germline. Deletions cut 4 bases from V and 2 bases from J, with 6 bases between. CDR3 length equals 12 residues. The CDR3: CASSRIQETQYF. The CDR3, as DNA: TGCGCCAGCAGCCGTATTCAAGAGACCCAGTACTTC.

CDR3 residues: CASSSYKLAGSESQYF. As DNA, the CDR3 is TGTGCCAGCAGCTCCTACAAACTAGCGGGGTCCGAAAGCCAGTACTTC. The gene calls are TRBV7-6 and TRBJ2-5; 10 nucleotides align to TRBD2. Germline CDR1 and CDR2: SGHVS and FNYEAQ. Trimming cost V 4 bases and J 10 bases; bases outside gene matches: 15. The CDR3 has 16 amino acids.

J is TRBJ2-5 and V is TRBV29-1; TRBD1 matches at 9 bases. The CDR3 runs to 14 residues. Germline loops: CDR1 SQVTM, CDR2 ANQGSEA. The trim removed 7 bases at V and 5 bases at J, leaving 11 bases unmatched. The CDR3 here is CSGTGTGSQETQYF. CDR3 sequence (DNA): TGCAGCGGAACTGGGACAGGGAGTCAGGAGACCCAGTACTTC.

This chain's CDR3 is CASSLRTSGGNEQFF. Here the CDR3 DNA reads TGTGCCAGCAGCCTCCGGACTAGCGGGGGCAATGAGCAGTTCTTC. The V and J genes are TRBV7-2 and TRBJ2-1; TRBD2 matches 13 bases. Germline V lookup: CDR1 SGHTA, CDR2 FQGNSA. The CDR3 consists of 15 residues. Trimming at V came to 5 bases and at J to 6 bases, leaving 4 bases not matched to a gene.

This clone was seen only once. V usage is TRBV30 and J usage is TRBJ2-5; D possibly corresponds to TRBD2 (5 bases). CDR1 is GTSNPN and CDR2 is SVGIG in the germline V gene (reference sequence). V lost 0 bases and J 3 bases, leaving 8 bases between the germline ends. The CDR3 spans 13 residues. The CDR3 loop is CAWSVQREETQYF. Written as DNA, the CDR3 is TGTGCCTGGAGTGTTCAGAGGGAAGAGACCCAGTACTTC.

The V gene is TRBV14, the J gene TRBJ1-4; TRBD1 agrees at 7 bases. Germline CDR1 SGHDN, CDR2 FVKESK. The CDR3 loop spans 15 amino acids. V lost 4 bases and J lost 4; bases outside the gene matches: 6. CDR3 DNA sequence: TGTGCCAGCAGCCGCCCGGGACAGCTTAATGAAAAACTGTTTTTT. Translated: CASSRPGQLNEKLFF.

This rearrangement joins TRBV1 to TRBJ2-5; no check of the table's D call, TRBD2, against the DNA was made. TRBV1 is reported as a pseudogene. This CDR3 comprises 16 residues. CDR3 region: CTSSQGYLAGMETQYF. CDR3 DNA: TGCACCAGCAGCCAAGGGTACCTAGCGGGTATGGAGACCCAGTACTTC.

V and J are TRBV6-5 and TRBJ2-1; TRBD1 agrees at 9 bases. V lost 7 bases to trimming and J lost 3 bases; unmatched junction nucleotides: 4. Germline V CDR1 and CDR2: MNHEY, SVGAGI. The CDR3 has 14 residues. The CDR3 bases are TGTGCCAGCACCCCGGACAGGGGCTACAATGAGCAGTTCTTC. Translated: CASTPDRGYNEQFF.